These 9 T cell receptor beta chains were all obtained from the same sample, sequenced in a study of shared clonotypes between healthy human individuals. Libraries were prepared by immunoSEQ multiplex PCR; TCRdb keeps only in-frame clonotypes and omits some of them. The sample has fewer than 1.4 million clones, about 84% seen once; the top ten hold 0.5% to 0.65%. The sequencing sample was made of memory CD4+ T cells from PBMCs. Indicated subset: CD45RA-negative fraction. These receptor sequences come from a man between 18 and 29 years old in good health. Some clones in this sample may be carry-over from other donors' samples.

Details on this clone: Germline is not matched at one junction end, which may reflect a read error. The chain uses TRBV20-1 and TRBJ2-2, with a tentative D call TRBD1 (7 bases). The germline V gene has CDR1 DFQATT and CDR2 SNEGSKA (reference sequence). CDR3 length: 11 amino acids. The CDR3: CSAIRGDSGVF. CDR3 sequence (DNA): TGCAGTGCTATAAGGGGGGACAGCGGTGTTTTT.

The V and J genes are TRBV28 and TRBJ1-3; 7 bases are a match to TRBD1. The CDR3 is 16 amino acids. The V segment lost 6 bases and the J segment 1 base; nucleotides outside the gene matches: 9. Germline CDR1 MDHEN, CDR2 SYDVKM. The CDR3 region is CASSSPSTGSGNTIYF. In DNA form, the CDR3 reads TGTGCCAGCAGCTCACCCTCGACAGGGTCTGGAAACACCATATATTTT.

To note about this clone: At the DNA level, this CDR3 is encoded by other sequences in the same sample as well. The chain combines TRBV2 with TRBJ2-7; 9 nucleotides agree with TRBD1. Germline V gene lookup returns CDR1 SNHLY and CDR2 FYNNEI. The CDR3 runs to 12 residues. V dropped 6 bases and J dropped 4; count of bases not matched to a gene: 1. The CDR3 DNA follows: TGTGCCAGCAGAGACAGGGGGTACGAGCAGTACTTC. It is translated as CASRDRGYEQYF. Based on the CDR3 plus reference TRBV2 and TRBJ2-7, the full variable domain is EPEVTQTPSHQVTQMGQEVILRCVPISNHLYFYWYRQILGQKVEFLVSFYNNEISEKSEIFDDQFSVERPDGSNFTLKIRSTKLEDSAMYFCASRDRGYEQYFGPGTRLTVT.

The genes are TRBV2 and TRBJ1-4; D uncertain. V was cut by 4 bases and J by 5 bases, with 11 bases left in between. The CDR3 contains 14 residues. Germline V gives CDR1 SNHLY, CDR2 FYNNEI. Written as DNA, the CDR3 is TGTGCCAGCAGTGCCGGCGGAGGGAATGAAAAACTGTTTTTT. Translated, it gives CASSAGGGNEKLFF.

This clone was seen once. The rearrangement links TRBV30 to TRBJ2-3, with a tentative D call TRBD2 (6 bases). CDR1 and CDR2 from the germline V gene are GTSNPN and SVGIG (reference sequence). Deletions cut 0 bases from V and 2 bases from J, with 12 bases between. The CDR3 loop spans 15 amino acids. CDR3 region: CAWSVGRDYTDTQYF. CDR3 bases: TGTGCCTGGAGTGTTGGGCGGGATTACACAGATACGCAGTATTTT.

This chain links TRBV9 with TRBJ2-6, with D possibly matching TRBD1 (6 bases). Germline V lookup: CDR1 SGDLS, CDR2 YYNGEE. The ends were cut back, 4 bases at V and 0 bases at J, with 11 bases in the middle. This CDR3 is built from 16 residues. CDR3 region: CASSTTGNSGANVLTF. Here the CDR3 DNA reads TGTGCCAGCAGCACCACAGGGAACTCTGGGGCCAACGTCCTGACTTTC.

The chain couples TRBV28 to TRBJ2-1; maybe TRBD2 (5 bases). V lost 11 bases and J 4 bases, leaving 9 bases between the germline ends. The CDR3 is made up of 11 amino acids. Looked up from germline, CDR1 is MDHEN and CDR2 is SYDVKM. CDR3 DNA sequence: TGTGCCGCATCGGGGTACAATGAGCAGTTCTTC. Residues: CAASGYNEQFF.

This clone was seen a few times. The chain carries TRBV10-2 and TRBJ1-2, with TRBD1 as a possible D gene (6 bases). Germline V CDR1 and CDR2: WSHSY, SAAADI. The V end was cut by 4 bases, the J end by 4 bases, with 10 bases between. The CDR3 has 13 amino acids. The DNA for the CDR3 is TGCGCCAGCAGTGGGACAGACTCCTATGGCTACACCTTC. This translates into CASSGTDSYGYTF.

V and J are TRBV5-1 and TRBJ2-5; no reliable D call. This CDR3 is built from 15 residues. The germline CDR1 and CDR2 sequences are SGHRS and YFSETQ. Trimming stripped 1 base from V and 0 bases from J, with 10 bases between. CDR3 sequence reads: CASSLRAANQETQYF. The CDR3 bases are TGCGCCAGCAGCTTGCGCGCCGCAAACCAAGAGACCCAGTACTTC. Variable domain in full (rest from reference TRBV5-1 and TRBJ2-5): KAGVTQTPRYLIKTRGQQVTLSCSPISGHRSVSWYQQTPGQGLQFLFEYFSETQRNKGNFPGRFSGRQFSNSRSEMNVSTLELGDSALYLCASSLRAANQETQYFGPGTRLLVL.